What follows are 6 T cell receptor beta chains derived from one specimen sequenced in a study of radiotherapy plus CTLA-4 blockade in lung cancer. The method was immunoSEQ multiplex PCR; TCRdb's version includes in-frame clones alone and lacks a portion of them. The sample holds around 91,000 clones; 80% to 90% are singletons and the top ten take roughly 4.6%. Sequencing used peripheral blood, obtained from a patient treated with radiotherapy plus ipilimumab. The receptor set was obtained from a human donor with non-small cell lung cancer that progressed on radiotherapy plus ipilimumab.

The chain combines TRBV7-3 with TRBJ2-6; D gene unclear. Between the trimmed V and J ends, which lost 0 bases and 2 bases, there was a span of 8 bases. Per germline, CDR1 SGHTA and CDR2 FQGTGA. This CDR3 has 16 residues. DNA of the CDR3: TGTGCCAGCAGCTTAACGGGGAAAGCTGGGGCCAACGTCCTGACTTTC. Protein product: CASSLTGKAGANVLTF.

The rearrangement uses TRBV5-4 and TRBJ1-2; D unclear. V was trimmed by 0 bases and J by 13 bases, leaving 10 bases between them. CDR3 length: 11 amino acids. Germline-derived CDR1 and CDR2 are SGHNT and YYREEE (reference sequence). The CDR3 loop reads CASSLDGFGTF. The CDR3, as DNA: TGTGCCAGCAGCTTGGATGGGTTTGGCACCTTC. The variable domain in full, completed from reference TRBV5-4 and TRBJ1-2, reads ETGVTQSPTHLIKTRGQQVTLRCSSQSGHNTVSWYQQALGQGPQFIFQYYREEENGRGNFPPRFSGLQFPNYSSELNVNALELDDSALYLCASSLDGFGTFGSGTRLTVV.

V and J are TRBV6-5 and TRBJ2-1, with TRBD2 matching 7 bases. This CDR3 region has 12 residues. The V segment lost 7 bases and the J segment 9 bases; nucleotides outside the gene matches: 6. CDR1 and CDR2 (germline): MNHEY, SVGAGI. CDR3 loop: CASISTGGEQFF. In DNA, the CDR3 is TGTGCCAGCATTTCTACGGGAGGTGAGCAGTTCTTC.

The rearrangement uses TRBV5-1 and TRBJ2-2; no clear D gene. This CDR3 is 13 amino acids long. CDR1 is SGHRS and CDR2 is YFSETQ in the germline V gene. Trimming took 2 bases from V and 4 from J, leaving 6 bases between them. This CDR3 reads CASSFRITGELFF. DNA of the CDR3: TGCGCCAGCAGCTTTCGAATCACCGGGGAGCTGTTTTTT.

As to this clone: The same CDR3 is also encoded by other DNA sequences in this sample. CDR3 sequence reads: CASSPRDEAEQYF. The CDR3 DNA reads as TGTGCCAGCTCACCAAGGGATGAAGCCGAGCAGTACTTC. This sequence joins TRBV18 and TRBJ2-7, with D hard to call. Germline loops: CDR1 KGHSH, CDR2 LQKENI. The CDR3 contains 13 residues. The germline V and J ends were trimmed by 2 bases and 6 bases, with 11 bases remaining between them.

The chain carries TRBV28 and TRBJ1-2; 8 nucleotides agree with TRBD1. This CDR3 is 15 amino acids long. From germline, CDR1 is MDHEN and CDR2 SYDVKM. The ends lost 6 bases at V and 7 bases at J; junction bases unmatched: 13. The CDR3 sequence: CASRDRGPGWGGYTF. The CDR3, as DNA: TGTGCCAGCAGAGACAGGGGCCCGGGGTGGGGTGGCTACACCTTC.